What follows are 7 T cell receptor beta chains derived from one specimen sequenced in a study of PD-1 blockade in classical Hodgkin lymphoma. Every patient experienced relapse after autologous stem cell transplantation, and brentuximab vedotin exposure varied. Measured with immunoSEQ multiplex PCR; TCRdb has only the in-frame clones, and not every one. This sample has 15,000 to 16,000 clones, with roughly 88% found just once. The sequencing used peripheral blood mononuclear cells (PBMCs), collected before the second cycle of nivolumab. The receptors come from a human donor with classical Hodgkin lymphoma.

CDR3 loop: CSVLRDGNTEAFF. The DNA for the CDR3 is TGCAGCGTACTCCGGGACGGGAACACTGAAGCTTTCTTT. The chain recombines TRBV29-1 with TRBJ1-1; maybe TRBD1 (5 bases). Trimming removed 6 bases from V and 1 base from J, with 12 bases in between. Germline-derived CDR1 and CDR2 are SQVTM and ANQGSEA. The CDR3 consists of 13 residues. The full variable domain, in which reference TRBV29-1 and TRBJ1-1 provide the parts outside the CDR3, is SAVISQKPSRDICQRGTSLTIQCQVDSQVTMMFWYRQQPGQSLTLIATANQGSEATYESGFVIDKFPISRPNLTFSTLTVSNMSPEDSSIYLCSVLRDGNTEAFFGQGTRLTVV.

The gene calls are TRBV6-4 and TRBJ1-5, with 10 positions matching TRBD1. This CDR3 is 17 amino acids long. The germline gives CDR1 MRHNA, CDR2 SNTAGT. J was trimmed by 5 bases and V by 6 bases; bases with no gene match: 13. The CDR3 spells CASREPTGQGHDQPQHF. In DNA form, the CDR3 reads TGTGCCAGCAGGGAACCGACGGGACAGGGGCACGATCAGCCCCAGCATTTT.

This chain connects TRBV5-5 to TRBJ1-1; D is possibly TRBD1 (5 bases). Trimming removed 9 bases at V and 1 base at J, with 13 bases between. This CDR3 spans 13 amino acids. CDR1 and CDR2 (germline): SGHKS, YYEKEE (reference sequence). CDR3 in DNA: TGTGCCACCTCCCGGGGACCGAACACTGAAGCTTTCTTT. Protein: CATSRGPNTEAFF.

CDR3 residues: CASSLTWDTEAFF. In DNA, the CDR3 is TGCGCCAGCAGCCTGACATGGGACACTGAAGCTTTCTTT. The chain joins TRBV5-1 to TRBJ1-1, with D unclear. Trimming pared 4 bases from V and 3 bases from J, leaving 10 bases between. CDR3 length: 13 residues. Germline CDR1 reads SGHRS; CDR2 reads YFSETQ.

This clone has only a few counts. The rearrangement links TRBV7-6 to TRBJ2-1; D perhaps matches TRBD1 (5 bases). The germline V gene encodes CDR1 SGHVS and CDR2 FNYEAQ. V lost 5 bases and J lost 6, with 11 bases in between. CDR3 length equals 13 residues. The CDR3 region is CASSQGHLNEQFF. The CDR3 DNA reads as TGTGCCAGCAGCCAGGGTCACCTCAATGAGCAGTTCTTC. Full variable domain (missing parts from reference TRBV7-6 and TRBJ2-1): GAGVSQSPRYKVTKRGQDVALRCDPISGHVSLYWYRQALGQGPEFLTYFNYEAQQDKSGLPNDRFSAERPEGSISTLTIQRTEQRDSAMYRCASSQGHLNEQFFGPGTRLTVL.

This chain links TRBV11-2 with TRBJ2-5, with 9 bases fitting TRBD2. Germline CDR1 SGHAT, CDR2 FQNNGV. The CDR3 extends over 16 amino acids. V was pared by 6 bases and J by 3 bases, with 11 bases of the junction left unmatched. CDR3 in DNA: TGTGCCAGCAGAACTGGAGTGGCGGGGGGGGAAGAGACCCAGTACTTC. It is translated as CASRTGVAGGEETQYF.

The chain is built from TRBV15 and TRBJ2-4, with 11 bases that match TRBD1. The germline gives CDR1 LNHNV, CDR2 YYDKDF (reference sequence). CDR3 size: 16 residues. Trimming at V came to 5 bases and at J to 2 bases, leaving 5 bases not matched to a gene. The CDR3 spells CATSGRTGGTKNIQYF. DNA of the CDR3: TGTGCCACCAGCGGACGGACAGGGGGCACCAAAAACATTCAGTACTTC.